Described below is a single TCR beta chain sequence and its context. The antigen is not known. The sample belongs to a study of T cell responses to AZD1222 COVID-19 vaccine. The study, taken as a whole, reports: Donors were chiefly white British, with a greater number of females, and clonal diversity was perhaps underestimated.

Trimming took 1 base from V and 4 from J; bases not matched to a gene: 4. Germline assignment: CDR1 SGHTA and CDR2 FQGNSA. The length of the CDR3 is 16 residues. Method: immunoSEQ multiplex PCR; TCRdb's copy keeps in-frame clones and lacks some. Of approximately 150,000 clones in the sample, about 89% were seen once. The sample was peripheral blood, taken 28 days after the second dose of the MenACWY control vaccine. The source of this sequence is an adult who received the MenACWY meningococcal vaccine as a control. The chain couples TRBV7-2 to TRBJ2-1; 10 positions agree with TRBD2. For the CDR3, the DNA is TGTGCCAGCAGCTTAGTGTCTAGCGGGGGATACAATGAGCAGTTCTTC. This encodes CASSLVSSGGYNEQFF.